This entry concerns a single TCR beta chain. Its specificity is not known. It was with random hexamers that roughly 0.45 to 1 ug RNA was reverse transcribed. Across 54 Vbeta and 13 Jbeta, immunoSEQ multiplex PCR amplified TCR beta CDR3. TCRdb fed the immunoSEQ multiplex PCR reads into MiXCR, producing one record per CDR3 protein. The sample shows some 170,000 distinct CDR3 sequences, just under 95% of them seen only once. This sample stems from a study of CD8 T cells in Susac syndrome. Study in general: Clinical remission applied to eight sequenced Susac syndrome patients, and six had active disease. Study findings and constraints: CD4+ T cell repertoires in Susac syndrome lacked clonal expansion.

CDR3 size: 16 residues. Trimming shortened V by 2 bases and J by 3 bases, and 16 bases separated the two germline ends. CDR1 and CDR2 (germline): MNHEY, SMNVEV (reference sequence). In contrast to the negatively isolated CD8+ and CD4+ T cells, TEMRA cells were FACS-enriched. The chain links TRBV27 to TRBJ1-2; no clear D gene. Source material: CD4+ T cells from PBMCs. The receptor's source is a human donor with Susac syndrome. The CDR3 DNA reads TGTGCCAGCAGTTTAAGGGCCCGGGAGGGTTACTATGGCTACACCTTC. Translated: CASSLRAREGYYGYTF.